This T cell receptor beta chain was observed in a study of OX40 agonist ivuxolimab in advanced cancers. Assay used: immunoSEQ multiplex PCR; TCRdb lists only in-frame clones, some missing. Altogether about 80,000 clones are present, approximately 90% being singletons, with the ten largest covering roughly 0.18%. This CDR3 has 15 amino acids. The V and J ends lost 5 bases and 2 bases respectively, with 14 bases between them. Germline-derived CDR1 and CDR2 are SGHVS and FNYEAQ. The sequencing here drew on CD4+ or CD8+ T cells sorted from blood, taken in a trial of the OX40 agonist ivuxolimab. This chain connects TRBV7-6 to TRBJ2-3; D assignment may be TRBD1 or TRBD2 (6 bases each). This sequence was found in an adult with an advanced solid tumor such as melanoma, head and neck, liver or kidney cancer. CDR3 amino acids: CASSLGGTSTDTQYF. The CDR3 DNA follows: TGTGCCAGCAGCCTAGGGGGGACTTCCACAGATACGCAGTATTTT.